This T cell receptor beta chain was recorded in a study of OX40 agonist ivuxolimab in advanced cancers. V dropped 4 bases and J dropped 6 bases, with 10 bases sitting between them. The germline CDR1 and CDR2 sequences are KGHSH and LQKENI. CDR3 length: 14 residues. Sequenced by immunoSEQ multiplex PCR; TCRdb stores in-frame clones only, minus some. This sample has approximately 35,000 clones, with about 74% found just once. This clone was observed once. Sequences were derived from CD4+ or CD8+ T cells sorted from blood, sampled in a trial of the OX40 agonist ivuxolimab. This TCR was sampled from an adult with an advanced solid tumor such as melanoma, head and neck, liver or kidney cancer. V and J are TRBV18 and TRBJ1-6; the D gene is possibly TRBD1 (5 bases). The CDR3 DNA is TGTGCCAGCTCACGAGACAGTACTAATTCACCCCTCCACTTT. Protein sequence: CASSRDSTNSPLHF.